This entry lists 16 T cell receptor beta chains sequenced from one sample in a study of blood T cells in healthy people across ages. Together with a sample-barcoded 5' primer, a J-beta primer mix was included in a second PCR lasting about 7 to 12 cycles. TCRdb reanalysed the 5' RACE reads using MiXCR and keeps one entry per CDR3 protein. Among roughly 800,000 distinct CDR3 sequences listed, more than 25% were seen once. These records were also assigned to another study, of T cells of mothers and their children.

The specimen was blood. The receptors were sampled from a boy aged 5-17 years in good health.

In its sample, this clonotype was seen a few times. The J gene is TRBJ1-3, the V gene TRBV11-1, with a possible D match to TRBD1 (6 bases). Trimming removed 6 bases at V and 0 bases at J, with 12 bases between. Germline CDR1 is SGHAT and CDR2 is FQDESV (reference sequence). This CDR3 has 15 amino acids. The CDR3 coding sequence is TGTGCCAGCAGAACCGGGACATCCTCTGGAAACACCATATATTTT. Translated, it gives CASRTGTSSGNTIYF.

There are many counts of this clonotype. J is TRBJ2-3 and V is TRBV6-5; tentative D call: TRBD2 (5 bases). The germline V gene has CDR1 MNHEY and CDR2 SVGAGI. The CDR3 is made up of 14 amino acids. V lost 2 bases and J 4 bases, leaving 10 bases between the germline ends. The CDR3 nucleotides are TGTGCCAGCAGTTACGTCGGGGAACCAGATACGCAGTATTTT. This sequence encodes CASSYVGEPDTQYF.

This clonotype was seen only a few times. Mismatch with germline at one junction end may stem from a read error. The V gene is TRBV6-2 or TRBV6-3, the J gene TRBJ2-1, with TRBD2 matching 8 bases. Germline V gene sequence: CDR1 MNHEY, CDR2 SVGEGT. The CDR3 totals 12 residues. CDR3 amino acids: CASRTGTRERFF. In nucleotides, the CDR3 is TGTGCCAGCAGGACCGGGACTAGAGAGCGGTTCTTC.

This clonotype was observed a handful of times. The junction does not match germline at one end; this may be a read error. The chain recombines TRBV6-5 with TRBJ2-1; no clear D gene. The DNA end lines up better with TRBJ2-7; the J call may be wrong. This CDR3 is 12 amino acids long. The germline V gene has CDR1 MNHEY and CDR2 SVGAGI. The CDR3 DNA reads TGTGCCGTAGGCAGTATAACCTACAAGCAGTACTTC. Protein: CAVGSITYKQYF.

This clonotype has a single count. This chain connects TRBV6-6 to TRBJ2-3, with D maybe TRBD2 (5 bases). Germline lookup yields CDR1 MNHNY and CDR2 SVGAGI (reference sequence). Trimming pared 5 bases from V and 5 bases from J, leaving 17 bases between. CDR3 size: 15 residues. Here the CDR3 DNA reads TGTGCCAGCAGTCCACGGACGGGGAACAGAGATACGCAGTATTTT. Protein: CASSPRTGNRDTQYF.

The rearrangement uses TRBV6-1 and TRBJ2-1, with D perhaps matching TRBD1 (6 bases). Looked up from germline, CDR1 is MNHNS and CDR2 is SASEGT. The V end was cut by 5 bases, the J end by 4 bases, with 18 bases between. This CDR3 contains 16 residues. In DNA, the CDR3 is TGTGCCAGCAGTCCGCTACAGGGCTCGTTATACAATGAGCAGTTCTTC. It yields the protein CASSPLQGSLYNEQFF.

This clonotype was counted once. This chain connects TRBV4-1 to TRBJ2-4; D is unresolved. The ends were cut back, 5 bases at V and 2 bases at J, with 16 bases in the middle. The CDR3 spans 16 residues. Germline CDR1 MGHRA, CDR2 YSYEKL. The CDR3 sequence: CASSGHPPSPKNIQYF. The CDR3 DNA follows: TGCGCCAGCAGCGGTCATCCTCCCAGTCCCAAAAACATTCAGTACTTC.

The J gene is TRBJ1-2, the V gene TRBV28; 7 bases agree with TRBD1. The junction had 9 bases not matched to a gene; V was cut back by 5 bases and J by 6 bases. From germline, CDR1 is MDHEN and CDR2 SYDVKM. The CDR3 extends over 14 amino acids. The CDR3 bases are TGTGCCAGCAGTCCCGATACAGGGGTTGATGGCTACACCTTC. It yields the protein CASSPDTGVDGYTF.

The chain joins TRBV20-1 to TRBJ2-5; D might be TRBD1 (6 bases). The J call is uncertain, as TRBJ2-7 better fits the DNA end. The CDR3 consists of 13 residues. CDR1 DFQATT and CDR2 SNEGSKA come from the germline V gene (reference sequence). The DNA for the CDR3 is TGCAGTGCTAGAGATACAGGGCTTGGCGAGCAGTACTTC. Protein product: CSARDTGLGEQYF.

The chain combines TRBV29-1 with TRBJ2-5; possibly TRBD1 for D (5 bases). The J call could be wrong; TRBJ2-7 is a better fit for the DNA end. Germline values: CDR1 SQVTM, CDR2 ANQGSEA. The CDR3 spans 12 residues. The CDR3 protein is CSVSWGGVEQYF. The CDR3 DNA follows: TGCAGCGTCTCATGGGGCGGAGTCGAGCAGTACTTC.

The chain joins TRBV14 to TRBJ1-2, with no clear D. The CDR3 totals 13 residues. Per germline, CDR1 SGHDN and CDR2 FVKESK. Trimming pared 0 bases from V and 3 bases from J, leaving 5 bases between. The CDR3 here is CASSQEGYYGYTF. The CDR3 DNA reads as TGTGCCAGCAGCCAAGAGGGGTACTATGGCTACACCTTC.

The sample holds a few counts of this clonotype. The V and J genes are TRBV5-1 and TRBJ1-2; D remains unclear. Germline CDR1 SGHRS, CDR2 YFSETQ. The CDR3 totals 13 residues. V shed 0 bases and J shed 6 bases, with 9 bases lying between them. CDR3 loop: CASSLDGWDGYTF. CDR3 nucleotides: TGCGCCAGCAGCTTGGATGGTTGGGATGGCTACACCTTC. Together with reference TRBV5-1 and TRBJ1-2, the CDR3 gives the full variable domain: KAGVTQTPRYLIKTRGQQVTLSCSPISGHRSVSWYQQTPGQGLQFLFEYFSETQRNKGNFPGRFSGRQFSNSRSEMNVSTLELGDSALYLCASSLDGWDGYTFGSGTRLTVV.

Only a few counts were recorded for this clonotype. This chain uses TRBV20-1 with TRBJ2-5; D remains ambiguous. V lost 8 bases and J 2 bases, leaving 12 bases between the germline ends. The germline gives CDR1 DFQATT, CDR2 SNEGSKA (reference sequence). The CDR3 runs to 12 residues. CDR3 nucleotides: TGCAGTTACCGGCCGGATCAAGAGACCCAGTACTTC. This translates into CSYRPDQETQYF.

This chain uses TRBV20-1 with TRBJ2-2, with unresolved D. V lost 1 base and J lost 1, with 16 bases in between. CDR3 length: 17 amino acids. Germline CDR1 reads DFQATT; CDR2 reads SNEGSKA (reference sequence). The CDR3 sequence is CSARVATESRNTGELFF. CDR3 sequence (DNA): TGCAGTGCTAGAGTCGCCACCGAATCTAGGAACACCGGGGAGCTGTTTTTT.

This chain uses TRBV7-9 with TRBJ2-7; D unresolved. The CDR3 is made up of 14 amino acids. V was trimmed by 0 bases and J by 5 bases, leaving 11 bases between them. Germline V gene lookup returns CDR1 SEHNR and CDR2 FQNEAQ (reference sequence). CDR3 protein: CASSLAVERDEQYF. CDR3 coding DNA: TGTGCCAGCAGCTTAGCGGTGGAGAGAGACGAGCAGTACTTC. Drawing the rest from reference TRBV7-9 and TRBJ2-7, the complete variable domain is DTGVSQNPRHKITKRGQNVTFRCDPISEHNRLYWYRQTLGQGPEFLTYFQNEAQLEKSRLLSDRFSAERPKGSFSTLEIQRTEQGDSAMYLCASSLAVERDEQYFGPGTRLTVT.

This clonotype was detected a few times. The CDR3 nucleotides are TGCAGTGCTAGAGATCCGGGGACGGTTTACCGGAACATTCAGTACTTC. Protein product: CSARDPGTVYRNIQYF. The chain couples TRBV20-1 to TRBJ2-4; D is tentatively TRBD1 or TRBD2 (5 bases each). Germline CDR1 DFQATT, CDR2 SNEGSKA (reference sequence). The CDR3 runs 16 residues. Trimming shortened V by 0 bases and J by 7 bases, and 19 bases separated the two germline ends.